The clone carrying this T cell receptor (beta chain) has only one observation. Its antigen is as yet unknown. The PCR was carried out with 60 Vbeta primers and 13 Jbeta primers. Only in-frame clones appear in the TCRdb table, and some are missing; sequencing was by immunoSEQ multiplex PCR. The sample records about 200,000 clones, roughly 83% being singletons. The data originate from a study of cytomegalovirus exposure and HLA in healthy donors. Study as a whole: Earlier sequencing of approximately 180 million T cells yielded nearly 120 million unique TCR beta sequences. Researchers found that approximately 77% of 398 genotyped donors fell within the Caucasian-associated ancestry cluster. Notes on the study in general: Previously analyzed data showed that most TCR beta V segments were productive at a frequency of about 87% or about 30%.

Sampled while nominally healthy, donors likely had unrecorded immune exposures. The receptor's source is a girl aged 5-17 years in good health and CMV-seronegative. The source material was PBMCs.

Here the CDR3 reads CASRETGADEQYF. The CDR3 bases are TGTGCCAGCAGAGAGACAGGGGCGGACGAGCAGTACTTC. The chain uses TRBV6-5 and TRBJ2-7; 8 bases align to TRBD1. Trimming cost V 6 bases and J 5 bases; bases outside gene matches: 6. Germline V gives CDR1 MNHEY, CDR2 SVGAGI. This CDR3 spans 13 amino acids.